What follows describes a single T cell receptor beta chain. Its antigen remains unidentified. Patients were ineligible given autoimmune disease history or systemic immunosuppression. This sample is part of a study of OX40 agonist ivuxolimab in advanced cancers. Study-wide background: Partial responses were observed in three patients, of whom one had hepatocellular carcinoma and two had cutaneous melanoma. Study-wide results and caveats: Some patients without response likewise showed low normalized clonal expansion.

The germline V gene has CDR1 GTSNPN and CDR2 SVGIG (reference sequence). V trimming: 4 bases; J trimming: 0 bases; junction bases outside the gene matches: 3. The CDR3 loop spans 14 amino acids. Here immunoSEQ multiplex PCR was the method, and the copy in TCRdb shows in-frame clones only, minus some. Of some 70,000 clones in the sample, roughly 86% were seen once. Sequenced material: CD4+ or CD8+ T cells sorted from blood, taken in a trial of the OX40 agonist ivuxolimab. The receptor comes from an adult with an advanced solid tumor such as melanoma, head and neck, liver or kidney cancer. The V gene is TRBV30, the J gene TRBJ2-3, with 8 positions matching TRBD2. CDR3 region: CAWTRGGSTDTQYF. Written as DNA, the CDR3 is TGTGCCTGGACCCGGGGGGGGAGCACAGATACGCAGTATTTT.